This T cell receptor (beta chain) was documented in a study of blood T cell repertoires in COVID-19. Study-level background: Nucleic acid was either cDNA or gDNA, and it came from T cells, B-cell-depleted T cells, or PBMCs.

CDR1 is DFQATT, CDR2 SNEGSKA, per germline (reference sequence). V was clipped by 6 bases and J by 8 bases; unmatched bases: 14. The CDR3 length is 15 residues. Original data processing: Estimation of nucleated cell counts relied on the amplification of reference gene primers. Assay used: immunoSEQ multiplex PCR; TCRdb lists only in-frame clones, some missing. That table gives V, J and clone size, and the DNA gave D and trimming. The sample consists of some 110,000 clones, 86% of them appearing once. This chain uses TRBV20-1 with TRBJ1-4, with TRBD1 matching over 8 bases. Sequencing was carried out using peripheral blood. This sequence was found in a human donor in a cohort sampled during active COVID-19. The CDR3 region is CSASWQGAGGEKLFF. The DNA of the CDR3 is TGCAGTGCGAGTTGGCAGGGGGCAGGAGGGGAAAAACTGTTTTTT.